Shown below are 6 T cell receptor beta chains from a single sample sequenced in a study of T cells in Graves' hyperthyroidism and ophthalmopathy. TCR beta CDR3 regions were amplified from RNA transcripts. First-round RT-PCR with HTBI primers amplified the TCR CDR3 region. TCRdb ran MiXCR on the multiplex PCR reads and lists one entry per CDR3 protein. The sample lists approximately 48,000 distinct CDR3 sequences, over 45% seen once, with approximately 30% in the top ten. Sequencing input: peripheral blood or thyroid tissue (not recorded which). These receptors came from a woman aged 45-59 years with Graves' hyperthyroidism.

This clonotype came up many times. The V call is TRBV6-2 or TRBV6-3, the J call TRBJ2-3, with TRBD1 identical over 9 bases. Germline trimming cut 4 bases from V and 1 base from J; bases unmatched to any gene: 0. CDR1 and CDR2 (germline): MNHEY, SVGEGT. CDR3 length equals 14 residues. As DNA, the CDR3 is TGTGCCAGCAGTTGGGACAGGGGCACAGATACGCAGTATTTT. It encodes CASSWDRGTDTQYF.

V and J are TRBV29-1 and TRBJ1-1, with 7 bases aligning to TRBD1. This CDR3 is 13 amino acids long. The germline V gene has CDR1 SQVTM and CDR2 ANQGSEA. Unmatched junction bases numbered 6, after V lost 7 bases and J lost 1 base. CDR3 nucleotide sequence: TGCAGCGACACTTGGACAGGGAACACTGAAGCTTTCTTT. This gives the protein CSDTWTGNTEAFF.

This clonotype was observed many times. This sequence joins TRBV3-1 and TRBJ1-6, with D perhaps TRBD1 (5 bases). The CDR3 loop spans 14 amino acids. Germline lookup yields CDR1 LGHDT and CDR2 YNNKEL (reference sequence). V lost 1 base, J lost 9 bases, and 10 bases lay in between. The CDR3 is CASSQGQIGSPLHF. The CDR3 DNA follows: TGTGCCAGCAGCCAAGGACAGATAGGTTCACCCCTCCACTTT.

As concerns this clonotype: A read error may be the cause here, since a much bigger clone is one base away. V usage is TRBV10-3 and J usage is TRBJ1-5, with 8 nucleotides matching TRBD1. The CDR3 is 17 residues long. In germline, CDR1 is ENHRY, CDR2 SYGVKD. V dropped 10 bases and J dropped 4; count of bases not matched to a gene: 18. CDR3 loop: CASRVIPGQGANQPQHF. The CDR3 DNA is TGTGCCAGCAGAGTAATCCCCGGACAGGGAGCAAATCAGCCCCAGCATTTT.

This clonotype was detected ten times or more. V is TRBV19 and J is TRBJ1-5, with D possibly TRBD1 on 5 matching bases. This CDR3 contains 13 residues. Germline loops: CDR1 LNHDA, CDR2 SQIVND (reference sequence). Trimming pared 5 bases from V and 7 bases from J, leaving 12 bases between. In nucleotides, the CDR3 is TGTGCCAGTAGTTCTTCTTGGGACCAGCCCCAGCATTTT. Translating gives CASSSSWDQPQHF.

V is TRBV10-3 and J is TRBJ2-7, with D perhaps given as TRBD1 or TRBD2 (6 bases each). V dropped 3 bases and J dropped 3 bases, with 12 bases sitting between them. The germline CDR1 and CDR2 sequences are ENHRY and SYGVKD. This CDR3 comprises 14 residues. The CDR3 sequence is CAISDQGTFYEQYF. The DNA of the CDR3 is TGTGCCATCAGTGACCAGGGGACTTTCTACGAGCAGTACTTC.